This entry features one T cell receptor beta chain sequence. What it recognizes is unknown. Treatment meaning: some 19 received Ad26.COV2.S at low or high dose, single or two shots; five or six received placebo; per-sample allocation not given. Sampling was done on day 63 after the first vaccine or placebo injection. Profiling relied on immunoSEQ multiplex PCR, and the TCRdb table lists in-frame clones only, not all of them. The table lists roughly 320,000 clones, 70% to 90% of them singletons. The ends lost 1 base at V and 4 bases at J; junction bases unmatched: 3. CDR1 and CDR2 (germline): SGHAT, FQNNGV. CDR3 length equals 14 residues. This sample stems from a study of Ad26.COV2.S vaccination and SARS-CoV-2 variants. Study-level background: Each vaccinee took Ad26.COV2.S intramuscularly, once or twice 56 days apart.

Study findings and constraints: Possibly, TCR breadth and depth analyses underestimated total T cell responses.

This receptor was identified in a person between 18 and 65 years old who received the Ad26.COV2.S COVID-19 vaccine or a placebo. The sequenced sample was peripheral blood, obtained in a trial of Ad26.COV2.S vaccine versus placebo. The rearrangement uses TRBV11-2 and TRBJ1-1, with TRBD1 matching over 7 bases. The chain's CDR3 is CASSLGPGGTEAFF. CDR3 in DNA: TGTGCCAGCAGCTTAGGTCCAGGGGGCACTGAAGCTTTCTTT.